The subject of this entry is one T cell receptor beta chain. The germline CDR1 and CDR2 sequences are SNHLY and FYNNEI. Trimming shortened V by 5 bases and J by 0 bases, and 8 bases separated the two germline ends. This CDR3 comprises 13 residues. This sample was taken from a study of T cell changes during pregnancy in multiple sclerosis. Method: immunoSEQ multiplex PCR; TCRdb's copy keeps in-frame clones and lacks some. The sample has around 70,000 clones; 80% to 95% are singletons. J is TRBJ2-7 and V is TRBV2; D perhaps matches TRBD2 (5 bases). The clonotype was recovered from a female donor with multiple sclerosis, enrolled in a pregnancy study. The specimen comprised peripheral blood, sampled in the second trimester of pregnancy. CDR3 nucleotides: TGTGCCAGCAGTAGCGACTACTCCTACGAGCAGTACTTC. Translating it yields CASSSDYSYEQYF.